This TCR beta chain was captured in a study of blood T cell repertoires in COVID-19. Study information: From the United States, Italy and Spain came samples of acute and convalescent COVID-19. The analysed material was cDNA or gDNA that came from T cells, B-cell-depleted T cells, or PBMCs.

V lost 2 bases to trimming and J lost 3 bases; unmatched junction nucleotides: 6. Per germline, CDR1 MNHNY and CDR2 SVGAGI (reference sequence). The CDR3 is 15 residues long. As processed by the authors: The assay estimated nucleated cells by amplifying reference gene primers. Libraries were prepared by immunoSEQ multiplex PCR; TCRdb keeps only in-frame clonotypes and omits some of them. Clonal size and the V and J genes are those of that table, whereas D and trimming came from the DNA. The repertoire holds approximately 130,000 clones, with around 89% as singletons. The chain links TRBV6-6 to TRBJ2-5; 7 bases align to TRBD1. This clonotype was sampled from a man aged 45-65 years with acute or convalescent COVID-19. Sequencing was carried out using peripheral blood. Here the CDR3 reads CASSYRTGTEETQYF. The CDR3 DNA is TGTGCCAGCAGTTACCGAACCGGGACAGAAGAGACCCAGTACTTC.